The rows below give T cell receptor beta chains drawn from one sample of a study of cytomegalovirus exposure and HLA in healthy donors. The data were produced by immunoSEQ multiplex PCR, yet TCRdb's version contains in-frame clones alone and is incomplete. The sample includes fewer than 350,000 clones, about 90% of them seen just once. The sample comprised PBMCs. These receptors all stem from a young woman in good health and CMV-seronegative. Each CDR3 is given with its conserved first and last residue. Each record gives: V gene, clone size, D gene, J gene, CDR3 DNA, CDR3 protein. The D gene is left open where the match is weak. Clone sizes are given selectively: once, few, many, or a class where the clone is expanded.

TRBV2	NA	NA	TRBJ2-3	TGTGCCAGCAGTTCCGTGGCTTCTAGCACAGATACGCAGTATTTT	CASSSVASSTDTQYF
TRBV19	NA	TRBD1	TRBJ2-1	TGTGCCAGAGGGACAGGTGGGAATGAGCAGTTCTTC	CARGTGGNEQFF
TRBV9	NA	TRBD1	TRBJ1-2	TGTGCCAGCAGCGTAGATCCAGGGGGCCTCTATGGCTACACCTTC	CASSVDPGGLYGYTF
TRBV6-5	once	NA	TRBJ1-2	TGTGCCAGCAGCTCCCCCCAGGTTACTAACTATGGCTACACCTTC	CASSSPQVTNYGYTF
TRBV19	NA	NA	TRBJ1-4	TGTGCCAGTAGTATCAGGCTTACAACTAATGAAAAACTGTTTTTT	CASSIRLTTNEKLFF
TRBV5-1	NA	NA	TRBJ1-1	TGCGCCAGCAGCTTGGTCTCGGGTGGGAACACTGAAGCTTTCTTT	CASSLVSGGNTEAFF
TRBV14	NA	NA	TRBJ2-1	TGTGCCAGCAGCCAGGGGCCCTTTTTCCGCCAAACATTCTTC	CASSQGPFFRQTFF
TRBV27	NA	NA	TRBJ1-2	TGTGCCAGCAGTTTAATTAGCGGAGTAATAGCTAACTATGGCTACACCTTC	CASSLISGVIANYGYTF
TRBV9	NA	NA	TRBJ1-1	TGTGCCAGCAGCGTACGGGGTGGGGACACTGAAGCTTTCTTT	CASSVRGGDTEAFF
TRBV5-1	NA	NA	TRBJ1-1	TGCGCCAGCAGCCCAACCGGGACACTGAACACTGAAGCTTTCTTT	CASSPTGTLNTEAFF
TRBV29-1	NA	NA	TRBJ2-7	TGCAGCGTTTTGAGGTCTAGCGAAGAGCAGTACTTC	CSVLRSSEEQYF
TRBV7-9	NA	TRBD1	TRBJ2-7	TGTGCCAGCAGCCAGGGTCGAACGGGACAGCTTCGGCAGTACTTC	CASSQGRTGQLRQYF
TRBV19	NA	TRBD2	TRBJ2-3	TGTGCCAGTAGTATTCCGAGGGAGCGGGGCGATACGCAGTATTTT	CASSIPRERGDTQYF
TRBV11-1	NA	TRBD1	TRBJ2-3	TGTGCCAGCAGCTTCAGAGACAGGGCCCTGCGGACAGATACGCAGTATTTT	CASSFRDRALRTDTQYF
TRBV15	NA	TRBD1	TRBJ1-4	TGTGCCACCAGCAGCGGGCAGGGGGTTAATGAAAAACTGTTTTTT	CATSSGQGVNEKLFF
TRBV9	NA	NA	TRBJ2-5	TGTGCCAGCAGCGTCGGTGGGGGGGCGGAGACCCAGTACTTC	CASSVGGGAETQYF
TRBV6-1	NA	TRBD2	TRBJ2-5	TGTGCCAGCGGAGAGAACCGGGGGGGAGAGACCCAGTACTTC	CASGENRGGETQYF
TRBV19	NA	TRBD1	TRBJ1-1	TGTGCCAGGGCCGGGACAGGGGACACTGAAGCTTTCTTT	CARAGTGDTEAFF
TRBV5-1	once	TRBD1	TRBJ1-4	TGCGCCAGCAGCCGCGACAGGGCCCTAAATGAAAAACTGTTTTTT	CASSRDRALNEKLFF
TRBV7-2	NA	TRBD2	TRBJ2-7	TGTGCCAGCAGCTCAAGCGGGAGCGGCGAGCGGTACTTC	CASSSSGSGERYF
TRBV7-9	NA	NA	TRBJ2-4	TGTGCCAGCAGCTTCACCGGCCTCAGGGAAGGCATTCAGTACTTC	CASSFTGLREGIQYF
TRBV12-5	NA	NA	TRBJ1-2	TGTGCTAGTGCTACCACCGGTCTCCCCTATGGCTACACCTTC	CASATTGLPYGYTF
TRBV2	NA	TRBD1	TRBJ1-2	TGTGCCAGCAGAGGGACAGGGGGCGTCTATGGCTACACCTTC	CASRGTGGVYGYTF
TRBV20-1	NA	NA	TRBJ2-1	TGCAGTGCTAGGGGAGGCAATGAGCAGTTCTTC	CSARGGNEQFF
TRBV2	NA	TRBD2	TRBJ2-3	TGTGCCAGCAGTGAAAAGTGGGGGGGTACGCAGTATTTT	CASSEKWGGTQYF